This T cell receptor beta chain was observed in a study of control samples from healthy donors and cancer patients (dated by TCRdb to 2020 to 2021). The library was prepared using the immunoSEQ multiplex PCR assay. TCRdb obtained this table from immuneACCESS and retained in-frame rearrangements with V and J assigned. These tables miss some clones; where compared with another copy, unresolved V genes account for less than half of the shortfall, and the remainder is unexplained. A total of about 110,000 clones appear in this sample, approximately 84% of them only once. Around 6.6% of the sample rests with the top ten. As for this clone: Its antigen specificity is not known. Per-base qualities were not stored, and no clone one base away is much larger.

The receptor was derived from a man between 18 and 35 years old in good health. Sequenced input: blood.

The sequenced DNA is TGTGCCAGCAGCTCCGCGGGTACATCTGGAAACACCATATATTTT. Translated, this gives CASSSAGTSGNTIYF. The sequence links TRBV5-5 to TRBJ1-3; no D gene can be assigned with confidence. Per the germline V gene (reference sequence), SGHKS is the CDR1 and YYEKEE is the CDR2. The trim is 3 bases for V and 1 base for J, with a gap of 11 bases between the germline ends. Including the terminal cysteine and phenylalanine, the CDR3 comprises 15 residues. Kept here is only the CDR3 DNA, which spans 45 bases and is read in frame from base 1.